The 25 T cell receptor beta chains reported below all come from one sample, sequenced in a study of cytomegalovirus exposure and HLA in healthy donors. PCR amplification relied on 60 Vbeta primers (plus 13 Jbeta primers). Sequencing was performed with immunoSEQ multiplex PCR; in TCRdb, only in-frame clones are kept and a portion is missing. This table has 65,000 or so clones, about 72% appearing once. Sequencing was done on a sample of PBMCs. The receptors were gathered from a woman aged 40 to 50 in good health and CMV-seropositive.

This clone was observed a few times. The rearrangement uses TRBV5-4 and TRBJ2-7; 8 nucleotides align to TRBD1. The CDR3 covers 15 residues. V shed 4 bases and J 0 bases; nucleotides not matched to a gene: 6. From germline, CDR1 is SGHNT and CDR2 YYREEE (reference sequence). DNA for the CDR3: TGTGCCAGCAGCGCACGGGACAGGAGCTCCTACGAGCAGTACTTC. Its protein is CASSARDRSSYEQYF.

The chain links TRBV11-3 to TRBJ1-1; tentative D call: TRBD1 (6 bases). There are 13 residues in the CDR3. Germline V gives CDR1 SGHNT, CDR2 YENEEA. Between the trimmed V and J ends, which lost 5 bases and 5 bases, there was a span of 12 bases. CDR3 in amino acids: CASSPGRGTEAFF. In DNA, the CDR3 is TGTGCCAGCAGCCCAGGGAGGGGGACTGAAGCTTTCTTT.

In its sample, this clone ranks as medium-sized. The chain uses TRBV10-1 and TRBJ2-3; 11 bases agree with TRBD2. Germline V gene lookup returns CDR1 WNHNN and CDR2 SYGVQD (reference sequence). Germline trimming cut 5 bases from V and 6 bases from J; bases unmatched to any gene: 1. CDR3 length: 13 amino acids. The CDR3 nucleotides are TGCGCCAGCAGTCGACTAGCGGGGGATACGCAGTATTTT. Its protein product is CASSRLAGDTQYF.

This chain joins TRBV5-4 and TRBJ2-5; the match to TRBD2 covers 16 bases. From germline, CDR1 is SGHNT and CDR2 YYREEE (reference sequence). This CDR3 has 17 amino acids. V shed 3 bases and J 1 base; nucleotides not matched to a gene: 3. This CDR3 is CASSSGTSGGAQETQYF. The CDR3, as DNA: TGTGCCAGCAGCTCCGGGACTAGCGGGGGGGCCCAAGAGACCCAGTACTTC.

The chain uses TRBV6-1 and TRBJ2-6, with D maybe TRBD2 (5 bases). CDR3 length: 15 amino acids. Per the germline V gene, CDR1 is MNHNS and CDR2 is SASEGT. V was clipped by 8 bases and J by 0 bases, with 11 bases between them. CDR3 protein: CASGLKSSGANVLTF. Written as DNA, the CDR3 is TGTGCCAGCGGACTCAAGAGCTCTGGGGCCAACGTCCTGACTTTC.

CDR3 region: CASSTKRGAGALSYEQYF. The CDR3 nucleotides read TGTGCCAGCAGTACCAAACGGGGAGCGGGGGCCCTCTCCTACGAGCAGTACTTC. The chain links TRBV25-1 to TRBJ2-5; 8 bases fit TRBD2. The J call may be wrong; the DNA end is better matched by TRBJ2-7. Germline assignment: CDR1 MGHDK and CDR2 SYGVNS. The CDR3 has 18 residues.

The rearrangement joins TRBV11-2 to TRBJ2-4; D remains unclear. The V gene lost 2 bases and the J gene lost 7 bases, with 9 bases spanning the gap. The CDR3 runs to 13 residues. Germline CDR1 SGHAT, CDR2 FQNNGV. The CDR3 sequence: CASSLNTMNIQYF. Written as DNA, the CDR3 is TGTGCCAGCAGCTTAAACACCATGAACATTCAGTACTTC.

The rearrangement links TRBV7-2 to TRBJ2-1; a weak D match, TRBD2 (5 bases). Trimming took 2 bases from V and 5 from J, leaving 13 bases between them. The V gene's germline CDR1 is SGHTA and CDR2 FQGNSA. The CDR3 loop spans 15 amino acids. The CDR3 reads CASSLSKLANNEQFF. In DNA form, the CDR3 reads TGTGCCAGCAGCTTATCCAAGCTAGCTAACAATGAGCAGTTCTTC.

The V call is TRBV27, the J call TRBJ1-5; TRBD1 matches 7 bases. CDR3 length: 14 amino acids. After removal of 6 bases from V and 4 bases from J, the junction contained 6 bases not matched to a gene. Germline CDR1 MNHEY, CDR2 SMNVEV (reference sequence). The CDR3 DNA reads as TGTGCCAGCAGCAGACAGGGCGGGAATCAGCCCCAGCATTTT. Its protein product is CASSRQGGNQPQHF.

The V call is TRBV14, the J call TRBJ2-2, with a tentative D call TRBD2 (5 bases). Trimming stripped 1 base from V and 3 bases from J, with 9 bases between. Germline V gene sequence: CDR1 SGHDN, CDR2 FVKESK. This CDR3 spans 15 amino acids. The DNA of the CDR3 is TGTGCCAGCAGCCAAGGGGCCGGGGACACCGGGGAGCTGTTTTTT. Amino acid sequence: CASSQGAGDTGELFF.

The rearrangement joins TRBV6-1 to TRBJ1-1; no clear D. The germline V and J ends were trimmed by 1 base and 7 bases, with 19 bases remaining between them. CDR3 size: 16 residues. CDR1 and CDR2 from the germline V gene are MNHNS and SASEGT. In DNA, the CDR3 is TGTGCCAGCAGTGAAGGACCGTTTTTATCCCGGGTTGAAGCTTTCTTT. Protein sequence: CASSEGPFLSRVEAFF.

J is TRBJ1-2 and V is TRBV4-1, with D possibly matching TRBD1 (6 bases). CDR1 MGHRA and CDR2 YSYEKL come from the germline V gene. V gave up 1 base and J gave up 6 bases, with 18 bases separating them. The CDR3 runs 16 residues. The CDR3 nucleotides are TGCGCCAGCAGCCAAGCAAGGGACAACGACTGGGATGGCTACACCTTC. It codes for CASSQARDNDWDGYTF.

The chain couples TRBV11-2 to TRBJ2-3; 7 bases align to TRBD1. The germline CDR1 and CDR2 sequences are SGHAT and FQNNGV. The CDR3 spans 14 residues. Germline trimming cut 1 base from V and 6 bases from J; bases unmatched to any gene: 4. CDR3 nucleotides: TGTGCCAGCAGCTTAGGGGACAGTTCGGATACGCAGTATTTT. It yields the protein CASSLGDSSDTQYF.

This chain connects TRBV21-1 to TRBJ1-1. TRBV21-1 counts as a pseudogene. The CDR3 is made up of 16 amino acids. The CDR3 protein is CASSKGVSTGGAEAFF. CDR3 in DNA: TGTGCCAGCAGCAAAGGGGTCAGTACGGGAGGAGCTGAAGCTTTCTTT.

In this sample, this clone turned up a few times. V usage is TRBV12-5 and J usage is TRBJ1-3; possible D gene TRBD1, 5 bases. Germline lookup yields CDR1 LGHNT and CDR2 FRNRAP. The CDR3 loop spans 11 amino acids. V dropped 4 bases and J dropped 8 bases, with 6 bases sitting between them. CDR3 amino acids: CASGWGDTIYF. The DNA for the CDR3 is TGTGCTAGTGGTTGGGGGGACACCATATATTTT.

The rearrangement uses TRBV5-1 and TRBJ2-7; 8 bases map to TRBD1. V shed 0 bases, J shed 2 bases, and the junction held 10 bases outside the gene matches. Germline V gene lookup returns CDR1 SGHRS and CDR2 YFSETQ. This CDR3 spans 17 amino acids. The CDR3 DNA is TGCGCCAGCAGCTTGGCCACAGGGGGGCGGGAAGCCTACGAGCAGTACTTC. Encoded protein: CASSLATGGREAYEQYF.

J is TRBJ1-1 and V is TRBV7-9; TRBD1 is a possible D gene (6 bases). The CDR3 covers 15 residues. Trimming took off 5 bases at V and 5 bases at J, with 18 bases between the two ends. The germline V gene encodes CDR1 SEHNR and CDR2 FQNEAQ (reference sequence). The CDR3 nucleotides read TGTGCCAGCAGCCCCAGGGTTTCAGGGGTGACTGAAGCTTTCTTT. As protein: CASSPRVSGVTEAFF.

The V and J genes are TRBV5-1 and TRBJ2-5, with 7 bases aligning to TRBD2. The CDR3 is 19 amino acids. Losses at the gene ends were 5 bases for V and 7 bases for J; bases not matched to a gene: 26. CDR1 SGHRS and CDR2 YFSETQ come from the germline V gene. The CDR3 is CASSPRQTSRIPQEGTQYF. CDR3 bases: TGCGCCAGCAGTCCCCGCCAGACTAGCAGAATTCCCCAAGAAGGGACCCAGTACTTC.

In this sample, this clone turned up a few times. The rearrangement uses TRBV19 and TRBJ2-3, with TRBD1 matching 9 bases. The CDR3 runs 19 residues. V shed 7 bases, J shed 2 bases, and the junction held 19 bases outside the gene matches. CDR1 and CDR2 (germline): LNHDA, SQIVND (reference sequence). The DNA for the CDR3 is TGTGCCAGTACCCTCAACCCCCGGACAGGGGCGATGTCCACAGATACGCAGTATTTT. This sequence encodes CASTLNPRTGAMSTDTQYF.

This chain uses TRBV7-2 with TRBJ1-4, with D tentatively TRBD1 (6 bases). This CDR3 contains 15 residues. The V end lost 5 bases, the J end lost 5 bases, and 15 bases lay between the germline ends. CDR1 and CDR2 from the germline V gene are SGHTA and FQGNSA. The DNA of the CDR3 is TGTGCCAGCAGCCACCCGGACAGCCCAAATGAAAAACTGTTTTTT. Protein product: CASSHPDSPNEKLFF. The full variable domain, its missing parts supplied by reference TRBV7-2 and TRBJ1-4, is GAGVSQSPSNKVTEKGKDVELRCDPISGHTALYWYRQSLGQGLEFLIYFQGNSAPDKSGLPSDRFSAERTGGSVSTLTIQRTQQEDSAVYLCASSHPDSPNEKLFFGSGTQLSVL.

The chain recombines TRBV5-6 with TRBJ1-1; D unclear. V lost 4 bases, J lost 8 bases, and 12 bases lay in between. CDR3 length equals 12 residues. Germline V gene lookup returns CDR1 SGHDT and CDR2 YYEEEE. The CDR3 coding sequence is TGTGCCAGCAGCCTCACGGGGAGGGAAGCTTTCTTT. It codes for CASSLTGREAFF.

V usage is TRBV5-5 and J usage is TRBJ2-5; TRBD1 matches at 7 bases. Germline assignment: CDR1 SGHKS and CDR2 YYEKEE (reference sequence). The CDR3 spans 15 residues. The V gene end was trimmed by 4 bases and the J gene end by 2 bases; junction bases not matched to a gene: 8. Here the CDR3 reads CASSRGQIQQETQYF. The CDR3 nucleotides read TGTGCCAGCAGCCGGGGACAGATCCAGCAAGAGACCCAGTACTTC.

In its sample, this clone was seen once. The CDR3 coding sequence is TGTGCCTCGACCGACCCGGGACAGGGTCCTGGCTACACCTTC. Its protein product is CASTDPGQGPGYTF. The chain is built from TRBV19 and TRBJ1-2; 9 bases match TRBD1. Germline V gives CDR1 LNHDA, CDR2 SQIVND (reference sequence). The CDR3 covers 14 residues. The V and J ends lost 11 bases and 7 bases, in that order; junction bases with no gene match: 14.

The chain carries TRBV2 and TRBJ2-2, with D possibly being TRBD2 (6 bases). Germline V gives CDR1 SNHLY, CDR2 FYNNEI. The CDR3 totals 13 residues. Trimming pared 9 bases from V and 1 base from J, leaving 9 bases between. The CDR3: CASGLRNTGELFF. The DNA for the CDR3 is TGTGCCAGTGGACTAAGGAACACCGGGGAGCTGTTTTTT.

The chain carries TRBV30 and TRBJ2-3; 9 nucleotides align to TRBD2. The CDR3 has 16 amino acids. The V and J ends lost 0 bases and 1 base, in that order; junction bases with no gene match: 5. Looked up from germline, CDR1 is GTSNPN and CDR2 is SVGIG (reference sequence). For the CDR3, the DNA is TGTGCCTGGAGTGTATTGGCTAGCGGGGGCACAGATACGCAGTATTTT. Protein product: CAWSVLASGGTDTQYF.